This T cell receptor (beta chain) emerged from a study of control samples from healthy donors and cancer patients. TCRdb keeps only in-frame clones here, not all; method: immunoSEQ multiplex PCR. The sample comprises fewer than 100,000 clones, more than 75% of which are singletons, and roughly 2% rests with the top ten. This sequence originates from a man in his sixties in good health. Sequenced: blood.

CDR3 residues: CASSQAGGKSRYF. The CDR3 region has the DNA TGTGCCAGCAGCCAGGCAGGGGGAAAAAGCAGGTACTTC. This sequence joins TRBV14 and TRBJ2-7, with 7 bases lining up with TRBD1. V shed 3 bases, J shed 12 bases, and the junction held 11 bases outside the gene matches. The CDR3 spans 13 residues. Germline V gives CDR1 SGHDN, CDR2 FVKESK.